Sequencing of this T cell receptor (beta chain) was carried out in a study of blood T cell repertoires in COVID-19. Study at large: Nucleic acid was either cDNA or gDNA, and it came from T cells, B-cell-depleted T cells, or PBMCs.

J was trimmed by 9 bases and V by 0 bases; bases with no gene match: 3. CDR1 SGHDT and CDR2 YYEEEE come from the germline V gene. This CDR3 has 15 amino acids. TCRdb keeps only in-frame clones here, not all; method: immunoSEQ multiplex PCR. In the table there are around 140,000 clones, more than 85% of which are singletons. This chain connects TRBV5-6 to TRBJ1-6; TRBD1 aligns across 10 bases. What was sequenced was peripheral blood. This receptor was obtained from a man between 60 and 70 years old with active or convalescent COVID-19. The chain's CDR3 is CASSLGGTGASPLHF. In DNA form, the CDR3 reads TGTGCCAGCAGCTTGGGCGGGACAGGGGCTTCACCCCTCCACTTT.